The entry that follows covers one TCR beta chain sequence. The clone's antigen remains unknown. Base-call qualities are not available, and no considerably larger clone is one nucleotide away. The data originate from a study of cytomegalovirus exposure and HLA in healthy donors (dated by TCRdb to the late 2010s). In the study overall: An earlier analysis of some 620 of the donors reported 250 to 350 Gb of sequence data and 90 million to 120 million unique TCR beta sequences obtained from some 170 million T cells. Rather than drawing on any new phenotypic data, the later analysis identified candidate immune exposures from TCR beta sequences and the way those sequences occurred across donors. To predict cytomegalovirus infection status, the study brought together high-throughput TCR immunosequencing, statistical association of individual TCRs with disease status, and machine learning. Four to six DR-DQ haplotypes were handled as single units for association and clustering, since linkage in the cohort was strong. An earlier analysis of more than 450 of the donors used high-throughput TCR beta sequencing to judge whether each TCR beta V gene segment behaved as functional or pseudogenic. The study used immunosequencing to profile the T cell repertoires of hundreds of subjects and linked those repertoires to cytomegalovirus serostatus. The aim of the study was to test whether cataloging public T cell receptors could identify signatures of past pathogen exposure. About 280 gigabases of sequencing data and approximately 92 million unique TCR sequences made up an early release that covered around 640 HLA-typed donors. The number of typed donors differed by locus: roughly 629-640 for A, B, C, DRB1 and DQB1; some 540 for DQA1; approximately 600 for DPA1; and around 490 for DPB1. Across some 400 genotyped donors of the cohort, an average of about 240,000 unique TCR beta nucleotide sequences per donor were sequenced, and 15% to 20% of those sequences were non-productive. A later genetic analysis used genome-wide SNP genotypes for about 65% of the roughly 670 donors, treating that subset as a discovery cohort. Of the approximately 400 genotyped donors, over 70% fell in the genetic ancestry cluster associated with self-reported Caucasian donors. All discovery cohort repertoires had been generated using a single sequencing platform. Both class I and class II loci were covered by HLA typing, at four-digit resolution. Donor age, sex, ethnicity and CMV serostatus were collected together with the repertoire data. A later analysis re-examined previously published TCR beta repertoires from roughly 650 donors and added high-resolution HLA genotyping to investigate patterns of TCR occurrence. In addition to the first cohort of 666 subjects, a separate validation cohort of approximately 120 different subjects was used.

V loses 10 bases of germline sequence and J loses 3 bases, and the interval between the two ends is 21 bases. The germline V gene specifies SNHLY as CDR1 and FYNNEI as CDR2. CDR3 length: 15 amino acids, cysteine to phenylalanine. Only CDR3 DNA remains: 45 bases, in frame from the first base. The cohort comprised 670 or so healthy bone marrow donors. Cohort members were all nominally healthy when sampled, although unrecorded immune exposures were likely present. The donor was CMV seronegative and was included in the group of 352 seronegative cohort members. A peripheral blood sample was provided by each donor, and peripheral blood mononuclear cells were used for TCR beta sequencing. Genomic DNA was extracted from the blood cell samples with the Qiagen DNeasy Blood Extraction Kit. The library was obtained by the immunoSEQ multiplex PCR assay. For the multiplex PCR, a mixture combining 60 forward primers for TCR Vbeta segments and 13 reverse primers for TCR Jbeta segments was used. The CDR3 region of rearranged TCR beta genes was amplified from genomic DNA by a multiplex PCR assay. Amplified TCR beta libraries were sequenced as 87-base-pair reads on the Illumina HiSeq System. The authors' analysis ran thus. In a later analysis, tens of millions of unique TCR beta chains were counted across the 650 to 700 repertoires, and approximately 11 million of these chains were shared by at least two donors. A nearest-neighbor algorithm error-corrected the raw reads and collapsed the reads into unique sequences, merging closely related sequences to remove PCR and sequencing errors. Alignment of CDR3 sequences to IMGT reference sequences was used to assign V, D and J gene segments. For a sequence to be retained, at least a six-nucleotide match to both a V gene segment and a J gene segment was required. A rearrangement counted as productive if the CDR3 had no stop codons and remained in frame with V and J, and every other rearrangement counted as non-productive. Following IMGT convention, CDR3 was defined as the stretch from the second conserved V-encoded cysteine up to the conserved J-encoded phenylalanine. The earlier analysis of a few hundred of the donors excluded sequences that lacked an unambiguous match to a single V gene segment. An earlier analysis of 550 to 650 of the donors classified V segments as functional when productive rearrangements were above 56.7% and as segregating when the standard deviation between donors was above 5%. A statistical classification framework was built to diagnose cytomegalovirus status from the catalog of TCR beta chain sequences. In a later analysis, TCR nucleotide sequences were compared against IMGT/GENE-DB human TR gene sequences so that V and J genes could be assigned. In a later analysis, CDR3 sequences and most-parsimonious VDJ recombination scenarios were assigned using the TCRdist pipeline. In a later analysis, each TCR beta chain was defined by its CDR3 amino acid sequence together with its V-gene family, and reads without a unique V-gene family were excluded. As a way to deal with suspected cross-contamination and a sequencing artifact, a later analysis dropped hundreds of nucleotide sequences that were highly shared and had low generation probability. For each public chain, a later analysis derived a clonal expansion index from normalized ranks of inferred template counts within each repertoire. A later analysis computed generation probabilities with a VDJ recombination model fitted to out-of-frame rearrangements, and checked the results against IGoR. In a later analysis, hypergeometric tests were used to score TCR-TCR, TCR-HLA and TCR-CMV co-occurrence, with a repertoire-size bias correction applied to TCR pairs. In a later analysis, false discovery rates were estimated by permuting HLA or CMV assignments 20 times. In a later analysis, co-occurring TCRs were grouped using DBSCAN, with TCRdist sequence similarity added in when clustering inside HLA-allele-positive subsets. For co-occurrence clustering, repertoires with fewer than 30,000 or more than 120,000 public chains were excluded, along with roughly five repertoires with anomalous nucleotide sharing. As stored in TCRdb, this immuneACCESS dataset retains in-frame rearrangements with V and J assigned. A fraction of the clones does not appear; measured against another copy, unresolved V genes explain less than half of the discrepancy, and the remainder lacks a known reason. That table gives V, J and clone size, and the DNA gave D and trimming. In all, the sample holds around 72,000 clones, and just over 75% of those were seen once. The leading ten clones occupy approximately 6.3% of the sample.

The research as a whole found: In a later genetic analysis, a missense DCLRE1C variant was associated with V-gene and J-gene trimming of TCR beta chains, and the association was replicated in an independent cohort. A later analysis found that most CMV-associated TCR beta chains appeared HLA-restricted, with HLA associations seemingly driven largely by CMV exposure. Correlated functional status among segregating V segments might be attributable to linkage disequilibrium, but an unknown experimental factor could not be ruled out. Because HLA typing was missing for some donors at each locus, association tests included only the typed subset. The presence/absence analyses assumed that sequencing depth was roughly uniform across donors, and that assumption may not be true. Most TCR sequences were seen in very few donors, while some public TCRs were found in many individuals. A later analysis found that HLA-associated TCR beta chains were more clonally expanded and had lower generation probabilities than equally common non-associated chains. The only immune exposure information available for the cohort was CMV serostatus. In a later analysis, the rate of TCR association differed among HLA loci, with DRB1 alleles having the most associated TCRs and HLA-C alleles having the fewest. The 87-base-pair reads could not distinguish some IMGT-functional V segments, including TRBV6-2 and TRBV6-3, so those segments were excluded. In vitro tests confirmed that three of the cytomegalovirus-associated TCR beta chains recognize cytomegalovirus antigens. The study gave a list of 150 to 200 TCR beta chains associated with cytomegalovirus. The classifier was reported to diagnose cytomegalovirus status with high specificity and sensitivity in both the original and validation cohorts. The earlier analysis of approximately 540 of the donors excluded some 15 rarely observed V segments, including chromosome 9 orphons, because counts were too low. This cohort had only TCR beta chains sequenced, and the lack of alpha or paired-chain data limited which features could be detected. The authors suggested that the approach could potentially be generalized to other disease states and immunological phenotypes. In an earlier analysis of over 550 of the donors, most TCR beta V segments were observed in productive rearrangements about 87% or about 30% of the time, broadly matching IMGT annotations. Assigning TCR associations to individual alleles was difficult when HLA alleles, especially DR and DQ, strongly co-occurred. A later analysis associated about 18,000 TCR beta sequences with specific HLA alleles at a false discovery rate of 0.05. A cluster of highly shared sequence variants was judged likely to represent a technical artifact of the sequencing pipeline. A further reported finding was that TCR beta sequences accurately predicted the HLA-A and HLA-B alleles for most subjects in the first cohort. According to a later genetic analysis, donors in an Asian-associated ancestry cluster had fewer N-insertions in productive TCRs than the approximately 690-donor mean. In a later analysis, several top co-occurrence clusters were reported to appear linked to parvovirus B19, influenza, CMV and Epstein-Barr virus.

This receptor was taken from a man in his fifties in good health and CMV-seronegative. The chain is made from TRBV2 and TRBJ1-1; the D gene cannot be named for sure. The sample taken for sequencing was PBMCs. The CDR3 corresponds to CATLIEGWVDTEAFF. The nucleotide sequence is TGTGCCACCCTCATTGAGGGATGGGTAGACACTGAAGCTTTCTTT. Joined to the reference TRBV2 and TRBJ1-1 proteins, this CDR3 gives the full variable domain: EPEVTQTPSHQVTQMGQEVILRCVPISNHLYFYWYRQILGQKVEFLVSFYNNEISEKSEIFDDQFSVERPDGSNFTLKIRSTKLEDSAMYFCATLIEGWVDTEAFFGQGTRLTVV.